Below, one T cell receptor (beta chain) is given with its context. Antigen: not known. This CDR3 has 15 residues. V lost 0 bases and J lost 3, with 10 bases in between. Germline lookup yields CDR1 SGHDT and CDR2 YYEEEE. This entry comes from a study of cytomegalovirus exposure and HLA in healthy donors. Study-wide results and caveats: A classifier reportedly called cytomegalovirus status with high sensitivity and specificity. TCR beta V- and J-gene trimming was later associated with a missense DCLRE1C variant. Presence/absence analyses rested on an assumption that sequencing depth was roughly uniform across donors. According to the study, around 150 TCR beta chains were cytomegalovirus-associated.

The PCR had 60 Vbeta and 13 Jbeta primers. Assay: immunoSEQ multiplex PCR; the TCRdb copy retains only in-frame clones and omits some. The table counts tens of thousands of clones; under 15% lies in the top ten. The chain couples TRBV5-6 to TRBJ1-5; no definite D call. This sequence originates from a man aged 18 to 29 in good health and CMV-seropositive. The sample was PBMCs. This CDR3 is CASSLGAGINQPQHF. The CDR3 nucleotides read TGTGCCAGCAGCTTGGGGGCAGGCATCAATCAGCCCCAGCATTTT.